This T cell receptor (beta chain) was observed in a study of OX40 agonist ivuxolimab in advanced cancers. Study-level background: Ivuxolimab was a fully human IgG2 agonistic monoclonal antibody targeting the costimulatory receptor OX40 (CD134). Among the 52 dose-escalation patients, around 19 had hepatocellular carcinoma, approximately 15 melanoma, 9 renal cell carcinoma and 9 head and neck cancer. The paper describes the monotherapy dose-escalation part (N of about 55 patients) of the phase I trial of ivuxolimab. Patients were allowed to have had prior anti-PD-1, anti-PD-L1 or anti-CTLA-4 therapy, and more than 30% of the dose-escalation patients had previously received checkpoint inhibitors. Peripheral TCRbeta sequencing was intended to test whether TCR sequence diversity was altered and clonal T-cell expansion was caused by ivuxolimab. Partial responses occurred in three dose-escalation patients, of whom one had hepatocellular carcinoma and two had cutaneous melanoma. Intravenous ivuxolimab was administered to patients every 2 weeks at six dose levels: 0.01, 0.1, 0.3, 1.5, 3 and 10 mg/kg. In the dose-escalation cohort, over 65% of patients were male, and the mean age was approximately 64 years, with a range of roughly 20 to 85. Beyond this particular receptor, the publication reports: In the 0.1-3.0 mg/kg groups, partial responders had among the lowest normalized peripheral clonal expansion, particularly in CD8+ T cells. After ivuxolimab, CD8+ T cells had more expanded clones than CD4+ T cells on average. Low levels of normalized T-cell clonal expansion were also seen in some patients who did not respond. Antigen specificity was not determined for the clonally expanded peripheral T cells. At doses of 0.1 to 3.0 mg/kg, clonal expansion of both CD4+ and CD8+ T cells in blood was seen between baseline and week 6.

Genomic DNA was isolated from the sorted cells so that the TCRbeta CDR3 region could be sequenced. TCRbeta CDR3 regions were sequenced using the immunoSEQ Assay. TCRdb took this table from immuneACCESS and kept in-frame rearrangements with V and J called. Such tables lack part of the clones; where checked against another copy, unresolved V genes explain under half of the gap, and the rest is unexplained. Across this sample there are about 48,000 clones, with 84% seen only once. About 1.1% of the sample rests with the top ten. Including the terminal cysteine and phenylalanine, the CDR3 comprises 19 residues. Only the CDR3 part of the read is kept: 57 bases, read in frame from the first base. CDR1 and CDR2 are drawn from the germline V gene: MGHRA, YSYEKL. From V the trimming removes 2 bases and from J it removes 0 bases, while the gene matches leave 10 bases of the junction unaccounted for. Patients with a history of autoimmune disease or receiving systemic immunosuppression were excluded from the trial. Peripheral blood for TCR sequencing was collected from all dose cohorts at baseline, on cycle 4 day 1, and on cycle 7 day 1. The samples were drawn from a first-in-human, open-label, multicenter phase I dose-escalation trial of ivuxolimab. Adults with locally advanced or metastatic head and neck squamous cell, hepatocellular, melanoma or renal cell carcinoma were enrolled in the trial. Before TCR sequencing, CD4+ T cells and CD8+ T cells were sorted from peripheral blood as separate populations.

As to this clone: There is no known antigen for this receptor. No base quality information exists; no much larger clone differs at one position.

The receptor was derived from an adult with an advanced solid tumor such as melanoma, head and neck, liver or kidney cancer. This specimen consisted of CD4+ or CD8+ T cells sorted from blood, obtained in a trial of the OX40 agonist ivuxolimab. The chain couples TRBV4-1 to TRBJ2-1; TRBD2 aligns with 10 central bases. Here is the DNA: TGCGCCAGCAGCCAACCTCCGGGACTAGCGCCGAGCTCCTACAATGAGCAGTTCTTC. Its protein product is CASSQPPGLAPSSYNEQFF.